The present T cell receptor (beta chain) was sequenced within a study of blood T cell repertoires in COVID-19. Looking at the study overall: Sites in the United States, Italy and Spain provided acute and convalescent COVID-19 samples.

Per the study methods: By means of reference gene primer amplification, nucleated cell counts were estimated. Sequencing was performed with immunoSEQ multiplex PCR; in TCRdb, only in-frame clones are kept and a portion is missing. The D gene and trimming were derived from the DNA, and the V and J assignments and clone size from that table. The data show around 130,000 clones, more than 70% seen once. This receptor was obtained from a human donor in a cohort sampled during active COVID-19. Sequencing was performed on peripheral blood.

CDR3 nucleotide sequence: TGTGCCAGCAGCCAAGGGACTTACTCCTACGAGCAGTACTTC. Amino acid sequence: CASSQGTYSYEQYF. The gene calls are TRBV16 and TRBJ2-7; D might be TRBD2 (6 bases). The V end lost 2 bases, the J end lost 0 bases, and 8 bases lay between the germline ends. Germline V gives CDR1 KGHSY, CDR2 FQNENV. The CDR3 covers 14 residues.